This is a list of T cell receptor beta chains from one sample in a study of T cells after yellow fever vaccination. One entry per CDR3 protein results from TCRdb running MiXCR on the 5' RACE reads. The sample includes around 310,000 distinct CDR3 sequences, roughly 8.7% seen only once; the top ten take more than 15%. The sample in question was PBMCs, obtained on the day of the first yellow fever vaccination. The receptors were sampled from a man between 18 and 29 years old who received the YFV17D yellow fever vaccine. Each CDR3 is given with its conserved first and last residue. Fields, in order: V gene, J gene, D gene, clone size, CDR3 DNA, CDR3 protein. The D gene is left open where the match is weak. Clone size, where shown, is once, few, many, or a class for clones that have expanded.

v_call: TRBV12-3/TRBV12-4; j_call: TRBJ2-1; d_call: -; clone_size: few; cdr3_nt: TGTGCCAGCAGTCCCAGGGGTCCCCGGTTCTTC; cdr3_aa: CASSPRGPRFF
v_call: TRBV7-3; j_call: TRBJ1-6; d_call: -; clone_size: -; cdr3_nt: TGTGCCAGCAGCGCCCTACAGGGCTCACCCCTCCACTTT; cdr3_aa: CASSALQGSPLHF
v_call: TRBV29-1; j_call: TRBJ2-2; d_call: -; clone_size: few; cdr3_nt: TGCAGCGGGGCGACAGGCAATGGAAACGGGGAGCTGTTTTTT; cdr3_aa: CSGATGNGNGELFF
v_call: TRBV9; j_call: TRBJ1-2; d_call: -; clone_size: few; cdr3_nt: TGTGCCAGCAACCGGGAGGTTAGCGGCTACACCTTC; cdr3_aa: CASNREVSGYTF
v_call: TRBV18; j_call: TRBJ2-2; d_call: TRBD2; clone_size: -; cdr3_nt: TGTGCCAGCTCACCACTAGCGGGATCGAACACCGGGGAGCTGTTTTTT; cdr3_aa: CASSPLAGSNTGELFF
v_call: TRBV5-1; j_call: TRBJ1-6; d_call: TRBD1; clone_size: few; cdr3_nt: TGCGCCAGCAGGCTGACAGGGGTTGATTCACCCCTCCACTTT; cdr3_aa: CASRLTGVDSPLHF
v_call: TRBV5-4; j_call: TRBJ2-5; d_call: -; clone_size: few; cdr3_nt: TGTGCCAGCAGCTTAGGGGGGGGGGCCGTGGAGACCCAGTACTTC; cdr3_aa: CASSLGGGAVETQYF
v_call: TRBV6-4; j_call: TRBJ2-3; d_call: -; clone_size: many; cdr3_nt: TGTGCCAGCAGTGACTACACAGATACGCAGTATTTT; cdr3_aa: CASSDYTDTQYF
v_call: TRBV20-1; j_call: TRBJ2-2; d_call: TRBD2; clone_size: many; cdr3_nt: TGCAGTGCTAAAGGCTCTAGCGGGGACACCGGGGAGCTGTTTTTT; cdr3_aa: CSAKGSSGDTGELFF
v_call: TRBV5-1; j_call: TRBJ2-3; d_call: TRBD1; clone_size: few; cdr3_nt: TGCGCCAGCAGCTTGGGTACAGGGGGCATAGATACGCAGTATTTT; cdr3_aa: CASSLGTGGIDTQYF
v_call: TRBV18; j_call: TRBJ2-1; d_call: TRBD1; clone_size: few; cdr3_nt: TGTGCCAGCTCACCCCCGGGACAGGGTGGTCGCAATGAGCAGTTCTTC; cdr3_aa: CASSPPGQGGRNEQFF
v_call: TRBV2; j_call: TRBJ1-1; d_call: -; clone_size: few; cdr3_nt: TGTGCCAGCTTCCGGGTGGGCACTGAAGCTTTCTTT; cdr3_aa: CASFRVGTEAFF
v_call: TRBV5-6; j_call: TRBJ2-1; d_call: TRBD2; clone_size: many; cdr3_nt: TGTGCCAGCAGCAGAACGCGGGACTACTACAATGAGCAGTTCTTC; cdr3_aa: CASSRTRDYYNEQFF
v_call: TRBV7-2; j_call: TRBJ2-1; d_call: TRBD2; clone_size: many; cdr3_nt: TGTGCCAGCAGCTTCCTGGGACTAGCGGGGGGCGATGAGCAGTTCTTC; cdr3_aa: CASSFLGLAGGDEQFF
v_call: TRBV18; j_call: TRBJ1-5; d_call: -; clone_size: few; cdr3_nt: TGTGCCAGCTCCCTAGAACAGGGAAGCAATCAGCCCCAGCATTTT; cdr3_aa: CASSLEQGSNQPQHF
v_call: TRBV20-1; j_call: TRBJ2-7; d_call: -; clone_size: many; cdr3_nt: TGCAGTGCTAGAGATCCTGGTTCCTACGAGCAGTACTTC; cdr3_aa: CSARDPGSYEQYF
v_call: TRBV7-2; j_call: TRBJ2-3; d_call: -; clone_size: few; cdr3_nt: TGTGCCAGCAGCCAATACGGGGGTGGCACAGATACGCAGTATTTT; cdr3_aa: CASSQYGGGTDTQYF
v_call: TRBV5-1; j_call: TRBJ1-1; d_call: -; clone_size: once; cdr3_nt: TGCGCCAGCACCCCGGACAGTCACACTGAAGCTTTCTTT; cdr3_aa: CASTPDSHTEAFF
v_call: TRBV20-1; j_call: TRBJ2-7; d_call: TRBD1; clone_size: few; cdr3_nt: TGCAGTGCTAGATTACCAGGGGGCGGTGGCTCCTACGAGCAGTACTTC; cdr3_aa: CSARLPGGGGSYEQYF
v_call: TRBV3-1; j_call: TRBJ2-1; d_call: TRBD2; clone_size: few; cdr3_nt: TGTGCCAGCAGCATCGGGACTAGCGACTACAATGAGCAGTTCTTC; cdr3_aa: CASSIGTSDYNEQFF
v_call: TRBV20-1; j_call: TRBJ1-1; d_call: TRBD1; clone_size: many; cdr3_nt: TGCAGTGCCCGGGACAGGGGGCGCGGGAACACTGAAGCTTTCTTT; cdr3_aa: CSARDRGRGNTEAFF
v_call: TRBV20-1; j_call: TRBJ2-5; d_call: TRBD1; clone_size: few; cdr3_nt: TGCAGTGCTTGTCCGGGACAGCAAGAGACCCAGTACTTC; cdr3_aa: CSACPGQQETQYF
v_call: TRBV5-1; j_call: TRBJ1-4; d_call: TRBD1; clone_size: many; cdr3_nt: TGCGCCAGCAGCCAGGACAGGGTCGATGAAAAACTGTTTTTT; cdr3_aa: CASSQDRVDEKLFF
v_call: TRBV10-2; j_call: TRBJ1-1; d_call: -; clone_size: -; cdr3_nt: TGCGCCAGCAGTGAGCCACAGGGAAGGGGGAACGCTGAAGCTTTCTTT; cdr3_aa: CASSEPQGRGNAEAFF
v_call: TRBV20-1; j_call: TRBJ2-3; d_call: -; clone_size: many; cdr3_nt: TGCAGTGCCCGCCCCCCCAGGGGCGCCGTAGATACGCAGTATTTT; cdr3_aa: CSARPPRGAVDTQYF
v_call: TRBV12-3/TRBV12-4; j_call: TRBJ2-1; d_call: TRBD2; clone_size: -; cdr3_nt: TGTGCCAGCAGTTTATATCGGGGGGGGAGCAATGAGCAGTTCTTC; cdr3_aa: CASSLYRGGSNEQFF
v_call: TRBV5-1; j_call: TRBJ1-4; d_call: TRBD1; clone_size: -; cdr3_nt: TGCGCCAGCACCTTCAGGGGGCTGGGTGAAAAACTGTTTTTT; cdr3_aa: CASTFRGLGEKLFF
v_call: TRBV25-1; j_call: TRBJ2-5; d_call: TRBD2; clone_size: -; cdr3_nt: TGTGCCAGCCTCGGGACTAGCTCGTTGGAGACCCAGTACTTC; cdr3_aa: CASLGTSSLETQYF
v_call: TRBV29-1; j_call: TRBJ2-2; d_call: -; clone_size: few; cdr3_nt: TGCAGCGTTGTGGAGCGCCGGAGCACCGGGGAGCTGTTTTTT; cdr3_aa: CSVVERRSTGELFF
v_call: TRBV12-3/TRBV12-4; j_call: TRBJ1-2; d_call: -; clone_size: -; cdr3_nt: TGTGCCAGCAGTTCAAGGGAGTCCTATGGCTACACCTTC; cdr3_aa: CASSSRESYGYTF
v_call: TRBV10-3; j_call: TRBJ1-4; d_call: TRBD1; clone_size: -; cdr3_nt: TGTGCCATCAGTCAAGTCCAGGGGGGGAATGAAAAACTGTTTTTT; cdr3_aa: CAISQVQGGNEKLFF
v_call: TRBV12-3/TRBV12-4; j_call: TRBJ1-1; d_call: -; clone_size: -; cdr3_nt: TGTGCCAGCAGACAACGGGGTCTGAACACTGAAGCTTTCTTT; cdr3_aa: CASRQRGLNTEAFF
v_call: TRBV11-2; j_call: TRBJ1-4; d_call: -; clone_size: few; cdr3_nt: TGTGCCAGCAGCTTGGGGGGTATAGTGGCCCGGGGTGAAAAACTGTTTTTT; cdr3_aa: CASSLGGIVARGEKLFF
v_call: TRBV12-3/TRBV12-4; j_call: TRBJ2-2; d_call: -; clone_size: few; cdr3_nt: TGTGCCAGCAGTTTGGGGGATAACACCGGGGAGCTGTTTTTT; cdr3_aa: CASSLGDNTGELFF
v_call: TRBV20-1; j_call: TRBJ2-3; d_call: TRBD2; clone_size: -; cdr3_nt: TGCAGTGAGCGGGGAAGCACAGATACGCAGTATTTT; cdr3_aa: CSERGSTDTQYF
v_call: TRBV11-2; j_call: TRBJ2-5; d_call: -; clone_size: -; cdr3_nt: TGTGCCAGCAGCTTGGGGCGAGGGACCCTCCAAGAGACCCAGTACTTC; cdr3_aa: CASSLGRGTLQETQYF
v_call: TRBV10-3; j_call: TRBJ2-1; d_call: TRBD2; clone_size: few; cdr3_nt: TGTGCCATCAGTGGATCTAGCGGGGGGACATACAATGAGCAGTTCTTC; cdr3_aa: CAISGSSGGTYNEQFF
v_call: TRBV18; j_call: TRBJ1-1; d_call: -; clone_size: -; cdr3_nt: TGTGCCAGCTCACCAGCCCTAATCACTGAAGCTTTCTTT; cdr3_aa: CASSPALITEAFF
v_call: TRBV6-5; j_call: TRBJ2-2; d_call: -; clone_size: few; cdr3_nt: TGTGCCAGCAGTTACTCCCACAGTTACACCGGGGAGCTGTTTTTT; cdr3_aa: CASSYSHSYTGELFF
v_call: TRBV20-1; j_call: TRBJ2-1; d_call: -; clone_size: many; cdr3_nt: TGCAGTGCTGTCGGAGGGTTTGAGCAGTTCTTC; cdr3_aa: CSAVGGFEQFF
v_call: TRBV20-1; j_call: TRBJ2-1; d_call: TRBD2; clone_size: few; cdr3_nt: TGCAGTGCTGGAGGACTAGCGGGGCTCAATGAGCAGTTCTTC; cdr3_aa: CSAGGLAGLNEQFF
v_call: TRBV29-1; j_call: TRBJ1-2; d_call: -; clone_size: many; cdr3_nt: TGCAGCGGACGGATGGGGGACGGCTACACCTTC; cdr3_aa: CSGRMGDGYTF
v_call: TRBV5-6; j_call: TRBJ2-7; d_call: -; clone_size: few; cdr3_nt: TGTGCCAGCAGCTTGAAAAACTCCTACGAGCAGTACTTC; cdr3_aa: CASSLKNSYEQYF
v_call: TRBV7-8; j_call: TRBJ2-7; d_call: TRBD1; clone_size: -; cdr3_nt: TGTGCCAGCAGCTTAGCGGGACAGGGGTTTGACGAGCAGTACTTC; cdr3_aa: CASSLAGQGFDEQYF
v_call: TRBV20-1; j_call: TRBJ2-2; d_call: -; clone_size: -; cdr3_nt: TGCAGTGCTAGGGCCAGGGCCACGAACACCGGGGAGCTGTTTTTT; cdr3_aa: CSARARATNTGELFF
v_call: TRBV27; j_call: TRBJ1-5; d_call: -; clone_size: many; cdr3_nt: TGTGCCAGCAGTTTTGGGGGAACTCAGCCCCAGCATTTT; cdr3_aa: CASSFGGTQPQHF
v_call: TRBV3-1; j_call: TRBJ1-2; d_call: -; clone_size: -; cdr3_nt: TGTGCCAGCTCGACGGACCTTTCTAGCTACACCTTC; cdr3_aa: CASSTDLSSYTF
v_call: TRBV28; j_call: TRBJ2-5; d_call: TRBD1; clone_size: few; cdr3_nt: TGTGCCAGCAGTTCCCTGACAGGGACGGAGACCCAGTACTTC; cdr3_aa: CASSSLTGTETQYF
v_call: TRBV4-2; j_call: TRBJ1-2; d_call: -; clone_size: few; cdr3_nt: TGTGCCAGCAGCCAAAGGGAGGGAAATAATGGCTACACCTTC; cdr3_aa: CASSQREGNNGYTF
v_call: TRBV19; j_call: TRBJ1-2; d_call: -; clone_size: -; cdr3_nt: TGTGCCAGTAGTGACATCTGGCGGAATGGCTACACCTTC; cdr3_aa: CASSDIWRNGYTF
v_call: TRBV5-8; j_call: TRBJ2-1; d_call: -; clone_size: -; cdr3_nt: TGTGCCAGCAGGGCACTAGGAACCTACAATGAGCAGTTCTTC; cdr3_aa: CASRALGTYNEQFF
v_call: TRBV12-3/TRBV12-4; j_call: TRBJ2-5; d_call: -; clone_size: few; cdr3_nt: TGTGCCAGCACCCTGAGGGTGAGGGAGACCCAGTACTTC; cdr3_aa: CASTLRVRETQYF
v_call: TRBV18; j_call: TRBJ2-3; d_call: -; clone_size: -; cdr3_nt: TGTGCCAGCTCAGACACCGGGACGGAGCAGTATTTT; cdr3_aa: CASSDTGTEQYF
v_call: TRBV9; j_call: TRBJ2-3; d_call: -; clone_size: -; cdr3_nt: TGTGCCAGCAGCGCACTGGAAGATACGCAGTATTTT; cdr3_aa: CASSALEDTQYF
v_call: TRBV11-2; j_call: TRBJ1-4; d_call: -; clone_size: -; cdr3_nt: TGTGCCAGCAGCCCCGCCCGGGACGTTGCAACTAATGAAAAACTGTTTTTT; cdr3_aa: CASSPARDVATNEKLFF